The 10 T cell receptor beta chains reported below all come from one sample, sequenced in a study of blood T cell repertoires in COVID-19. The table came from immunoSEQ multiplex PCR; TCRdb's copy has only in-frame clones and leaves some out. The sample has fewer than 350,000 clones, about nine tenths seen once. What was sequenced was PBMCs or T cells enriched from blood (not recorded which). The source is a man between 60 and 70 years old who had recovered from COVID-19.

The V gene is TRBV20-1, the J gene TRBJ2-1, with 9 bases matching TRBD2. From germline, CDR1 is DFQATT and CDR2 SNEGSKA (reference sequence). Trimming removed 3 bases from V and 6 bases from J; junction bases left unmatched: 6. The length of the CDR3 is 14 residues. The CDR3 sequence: CSASAGGPGNEQFF. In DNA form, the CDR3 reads TGCAGTGCTAGTGCGGGAGGGCCGGGCAATGAGCAGTTCTTC.

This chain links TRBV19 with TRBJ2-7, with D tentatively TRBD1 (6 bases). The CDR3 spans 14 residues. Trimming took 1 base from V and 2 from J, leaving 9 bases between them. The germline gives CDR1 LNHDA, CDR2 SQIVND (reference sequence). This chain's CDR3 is CASSIVDRAYEQYF. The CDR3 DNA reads TGTGCCAGTAGTATAGTGGACAGAGCCTACGAGCAGTACTTC.

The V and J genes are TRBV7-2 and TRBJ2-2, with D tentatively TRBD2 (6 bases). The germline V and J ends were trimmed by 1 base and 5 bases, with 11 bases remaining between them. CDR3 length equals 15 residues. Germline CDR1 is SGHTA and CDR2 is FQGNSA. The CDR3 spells CASSLGIGGTGELFF. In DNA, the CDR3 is TGTGCCAGCAGCTTAGGAATCGGGGGTACCGGGGAGCTGTTTTTT.

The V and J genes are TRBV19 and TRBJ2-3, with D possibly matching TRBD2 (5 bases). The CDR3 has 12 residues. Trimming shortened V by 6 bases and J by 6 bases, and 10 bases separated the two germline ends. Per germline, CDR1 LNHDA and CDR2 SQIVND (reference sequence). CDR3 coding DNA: TGTGCCAGTAGATCCAGAGGGGATACGCAGTATTTT. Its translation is CASRSRGDTQYF.

CDR3 bases: TGTGCCAGCAGTCCCCTTAGGGGTAGCTCCTACAATGAGCAGTTCTTC. Amino acid sequence: CASSPLRGSSYNEQFF. The chain carries TRBV27 and TRBJ2-1; possible D gene TRBD1, 5 bases. CDR1 and CDR2 (germline): MNHEY, SMNVEV (reference sequence). The CDR3 totals 16 residues. V was cut by 5 bases and J by 0 bases, with 14 bases left in between.

This CDR3 is CASSSRSGRARETQYF. The CDR3, as DNA: TGCGCCAGCAGCTCTAGGAGCGGGAGGGCCCGAGAGACCCAGTACTTC. The chain couples TRBV4-3 to TRBJ2-5; TRBD2 agrees at 10 bases. CDR3 length equals 16 residues. V gave up 5 bases and J gave up 4 bases; unmatched junction bases: 10. The germline V gene encodes CDR1 LGHNA and CDR2 YSLEER.

For the CDR3, the DNA is TGTGCCAGCAGTTTAGGGTGGCTAGCGGGAGGTGGTGAGCAGTTCTTC. Translation: CASSLGWLAGGGEQFF. This chain links TRBV28 with TRBJ2-1; 11 positions agree with TRBD2. This CDR3 has 16 amino acids. V gave up 2 bases and J gave up 9 bases; unmatched junction bases: 9. Germline CDR1 reads MDHEN; CDR2 reads SYDVKM.

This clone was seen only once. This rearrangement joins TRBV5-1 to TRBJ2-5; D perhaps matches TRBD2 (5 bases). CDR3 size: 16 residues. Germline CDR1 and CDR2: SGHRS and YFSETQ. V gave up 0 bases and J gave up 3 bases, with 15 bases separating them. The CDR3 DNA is TGCGCCAGCAGCTTGGAACGAGGGAATGTAAAAGAGACCCAGTACTTC. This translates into CASSLERGNVKETQYF.

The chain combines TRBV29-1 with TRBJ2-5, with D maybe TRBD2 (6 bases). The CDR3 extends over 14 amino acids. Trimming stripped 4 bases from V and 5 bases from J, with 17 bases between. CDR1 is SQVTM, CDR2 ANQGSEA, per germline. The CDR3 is CSVGRREGRETQYF. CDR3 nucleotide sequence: TGCAGCGTTGGACGGCGCGAAGGGAGGGAGACCCAGTACTTC. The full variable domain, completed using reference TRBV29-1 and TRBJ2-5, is SAVISQKPSRDICQRGTSLTIQCQVDSQVTMMFWYRQQPGQSLTLIATANQGSEATYESGFVIDKFPISRPNLTFSTLTVSNMSPEDSSIYLCSVGRREGRETQYFGPGTRLLVL.

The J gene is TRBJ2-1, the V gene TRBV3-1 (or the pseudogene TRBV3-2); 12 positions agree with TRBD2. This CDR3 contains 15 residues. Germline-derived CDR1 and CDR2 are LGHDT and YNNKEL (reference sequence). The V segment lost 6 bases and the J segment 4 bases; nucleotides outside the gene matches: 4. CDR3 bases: TGTGCCAGCAGTCCGACTAGCGGGAGTTACAATGAGCAGTTCTTC. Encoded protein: CASSPTSGSYNEQFF.